These T cell receptor beta chains were read from a single sample in a study of blood T cell repertoires in COVID-19. Generated by immunoSEQ multiplex PCR, the TCRdb table keeps only in-frame clones and is missing some. The sample shows 150,000 or so clones, around nine tenths of them seen only once. The sample comprised peripheral blood. The receptors originated from a woman between 70 and 85 years old with COVID-19, enrolled during active disease. The CDR3 runs from the conserved cysteine through the conserved F or W. The D gene is left open where the match is weak. Clone sizes are given selectively: once, few, many, or a class where the clone is expanded.

NA NA TRBJ1-3 TRBV6-5 CASSLGLDSGNTIYF TGTGCCAGCAGTCTAGGACTGGACTCTGGAAACACCATATATTTT
NA NA TRBJ2-5 TRBV3-1/TRBV3-2 CASSQRSRGQETQYF TGTGCCAGCAGCCAAAGGTCCCGGGGACAAGAGACCCAGTACTTC
NA NA TRBJ1-2 TRBV7-2 CASSWDMGSGYTF TGTGCCAGCAGTTGGGACATGGGGTCGGGCTACACCTTC
once NA TRBJ1-2 TRBV9 CASSPRTGLYGYTF TGTGCCAGCAGCCCGAGGACGGGACTCTATGGCTACACCTTC
NA NA TRBJ1-6 TRBV19 CASSIITGSSYNSPLHF TGTGCCAGTAGTATAATTACAGGAAGCTCCTATAATTCACCCCTCCACTTT
NA NA TRBJ2-2 TRBV7-9 CASSPRPGYTGELFF TGTGCCAGCAGCCCCCGTCCGGGGTACACCGGGGAGCTGTTTTTT
few NA TRBJ1-5 TRBV30 CAWSGQNNQPQHF TGTGCCTGGAGTGGACAGAACAATCAGCCCCAGCATTTT
once NA TRBJ2-5 TRBV3-1/TRBV3-2 CASSRSPGELGEQTQYF TGTGCCAGCAGCCGATCCCCGGGGGAGCTAGGGGAACAGACCCAGTACTTC
NA NA TRBJ1-2 TRBV5-4 CASSLAALDNYGYTF TGTGCCAGCAGCTTGGCCGCACTTGATAACTATGGCTACACCTTC
NA NA TRBJ2-2 TRBV4-1 CASSQESYGGNTGELFF TGCGCCAGCAGCCAAGAATCGTACGGTGGGAACACCGGGGAGCTGTTTTTT
once TRBD1 TRBJ1-6 TRBV11-3 CASSRTGEPNSPLHF TGTGCCAGCAGCCGAACAGGGGAGCCTAATTCACCCCTCCACTTT
NA NA TRBJ2-3 TRBV14 CASSLGLGTDTQYF TGTGCCAGCAGCCTCGGACTGGGCACAGATACGCAGTATTTT
few TRBD2 TRBJ2-2 TRBV5-1 CASSLLAGGQNTGELFF TGCGCCAGCAGCTTATTAGCGGGGGGGCAGAACACCGGGGAGCTGTTTTTT
NA TRBD1 TRBJ1-6 TRBV5-1 CASSLKPPGQGVNSPLHF TGCGCCAGCAGCTTGAAACCTCCGGGACAGGGTGTAAATTCACCCCTCCACTTT
NA TRBD1 TRBJ2-7 TRBV18 CASSPGTGSYEQYF TGTGCCAGCTCACCAGGGACAGGGTCGTACGAGCAGTACTTC
NA NA TRBJ2-3 TRBV19 CASSIVRVGRMSTDTQYF TGTGCCAGTAGTATAGTGCGGGTCGGCCGAATGAGCACAGATACGCAGTATTTT
NA TRBD2 TRBJ2-7 TRBV5-4 CASSLGLAGAPSYEQYF TGTGCCAGCAGCTTGGGGCTAGCGGGGGCCCCTTCCTACGAGCAGTACTTC
NA NA TRBJ1-5 TRBV5-8 CASSLGERGNQPQHF TGTGCCAGCAGCTTAGGGGAGAGGGGGAATCAGCCCCAGCATTTT
NA NA TRBJ2-5 TRBV5-1 CASSPSRRGSLETQYF TGCGCCAGCAGCCCGAGTAGAAGGGGCTCGCTGGAGACCCAGTACTTC
once NA TRBJ1-1 TRBV5-1 CASGTMGGTEAFF TGCGCCAGCGGGACTATGGGGGGAACTGAAGCTTTCTTT
few TRBD1 TRBJ1-3 TRBV7-8 CASSLESRGPGSGNTIYF TGTGCCAGCAGCTTAGAATCCAGGGGGCCAGGCTCTGGAAACACCATATATTTT
NA TRBD1 TRBJ1-6 TRBV7-8 CASSRRGTGRSYNSPLHF TGTGCCAGCAGCCGCCGAGGGACAGGCCGCTCCTATAATTCACCCCTCCACTTT
NA TRBD2 TRBJ2-5 TRBV10-3 CAISGGAGETQYF TGTGCCATTAGCGGGGGGGCAGGAGAGACCCAGTACTTC
once TRBD2 TRBJ2-1 TRBV3-1/TRBV3-2 CASSSTSGGEDEQFF TGTGCCAGCAGCTCTACTAGCGGGGGGGAGGATGAGCAGTTCTTC
NA NA TRBJ2-1 TRBV5-1 CASSLFGGWGIYNEQFF TGCGCCAGCAGCTTGTTTGGTGGCTGGGGCATCTACAATGAGCAGTTCTTC
NA TRBD2 TRBJ2-1 TRBV3-1/TRBV3-2 CASSQDRTSSYNEQFF TGTGCCAGCAGCCAAGACCGGACTAGCTCCTACAATGAGCAGTTCTTC
NA NA TRBJ1-4 TRBV7-2 CASSLRTANEKLFF TGTGCCAGCAGCCTAAGGACAGCTAATGAAAAACTGTTTTTT
NA TRBD1 TRBJ2-1 TRBV6-2/TRBV6-3 CASSYKGGRGRTQSNEQFF TGTGCCAGCAGTTATAAGGGAGGCAGGGGGCGAACTCAATCCAATGAGCAGTTCTTC
once NA TRBJ1-5 TRBV27 CASSPSWGVGNNQPQHF TGTGCCAGCAGCCCCTCGTGGGGGGTGGGTAACAATCAGCCCCAGCATTTT
few TRBD2 TRBJ2-5 TRBV28 CATLPSGGGETQYF TGTGCCACCTTGCCTAGCGGGGGAGGAGAGACCCAGTACTTC
NA NA TRBJ1-6 TRBV28 CASSPTGRGYNSPLHF TGTGCCAGCAGTCCAACTGGACGGGGCTATAATTCACCCCTCCACTTT
NA TRBD2 TRBJ2-1 TRBV5-1 CASSSGTSGAPEQFF TGCGCCAGCAGTTCCGGGACTAGCGGGGCACCTGAGCAGTTCTTC
NA NA TRBJ2-3 TRBV18 CASSPRASTDTQYF TGTGCCAGCTCACCACGGGCTAGCACAGATACGCAGTATTTT
NA TRBD1 TRBJ2-7 TRBV5-1 CASSLVDRVAYEQYF TGCGCCAGCAGCTTGGTGGACAGGGTGGCCTACGAGCAGTACTTC
NA TRBD2 TRBJ2-7 TRBV11-2 CASSSVGSGGYYEQYF TGTGCCAGCAGCTCCGTGGGTAGCGGGGGATACTACGAGCAGTACTTC
NA NA TRBJ1-4 TRBV11-2 CASSLQGWDEKLFF TGTGCCAGCAGCTTACAGGGGTGGGATGAAAAACTGTTTTTT
NA NA TRBJ2-7 TRBV18 CASSSQGGSEQYF TGTGCCAGCTCATCTCAGGGTGGCAGCGAGCAGTACTTC
few TRBD1 TRBJ1-1 TRBV7-9 CASSFFPGQAFF TGTGCCAGCAGCTTCTTCCCGGGACAGGCTTTCTTT
NA NA TRBJ1-5 TRBV21-1 CASSQMTPRGNQPQHF TGTGCCAGCAGCCAGATGACCCCACGGGGCAATCAGCCCCAGCATTTT
NA TRBD2 TRBJ2-2 TRBV3-1/TRBV3-2 CASRQETSGGGTGELFF TGTGCCAGCAGACAAGAGACTAGCGGGGGGGGCACCGGGGAGCTGTTTTTT
few NA TRBJ1-3 TRBV5-1 CASSEGITGNTIYF TGCGCCAGCAGTGAGGGTATCACTGGAAACACCATATATTTT
once NA TRBJ2-2 TRBV3-1/TRBV3-2 CASRPTQITGELFF TGTGCCAGCAGACCGACACAGATCACCGGGGAGCTGTTTTTT
NA TRBD1 TRBJ2-5 TRBV5-4 CASSLGPGQQETQYF TGTGCCAGCAGCTTGGGACCGGGACAGCAAGAGACCCAGTACTTC
NA TRBD1 TRBJ2-7 TRBV3-1/TRBV3-2 CASSQALQGAPYEQYF TGTGCCAGCAGCCAAGCCCTCCAGGGGGCCCCCTACGAGCAGTACTTC
NA NA TRBJ2-3 TRBV9 CASSVADTQYF TGTGCCAGCAGCGTAGCTGATACGCAGTATTTT
NA NA TRBJ2-5 TRBV7-9 CASSLGGLGTQYF TGTGCCAGCAGCTTAGGCGGGCTTGGGACCCAGTACTTC
NA NA TRBJ1-1 TRBV5-8 CASSLRGYVYTEAFF TGTGCCAGCAGCTTGCGAGGGTATGTTTATACTGAAGCTTTCTTT
NA NA TRBJ2-7 TRBV30 CAWSVPPGEQYF TGTGCCTGGAGTGTACCTCCGGGCGAGCAGTACTTC
NA TRBD2 TRBJ2-5 TRBV11-2 CASSPGTSGGAQETQYF TGTGCCAGCAGCCCGGGGACTAGCGGGGGGGCCCAAGAGACCCAGTACTTC
NA TRBD1 TRBJ1-6 TRBV19 CASSVRQGAGSPLHF TGTGCCAGTAGTGTGAGACAGGGGGCCGGCTCACCCCTCCACTTT